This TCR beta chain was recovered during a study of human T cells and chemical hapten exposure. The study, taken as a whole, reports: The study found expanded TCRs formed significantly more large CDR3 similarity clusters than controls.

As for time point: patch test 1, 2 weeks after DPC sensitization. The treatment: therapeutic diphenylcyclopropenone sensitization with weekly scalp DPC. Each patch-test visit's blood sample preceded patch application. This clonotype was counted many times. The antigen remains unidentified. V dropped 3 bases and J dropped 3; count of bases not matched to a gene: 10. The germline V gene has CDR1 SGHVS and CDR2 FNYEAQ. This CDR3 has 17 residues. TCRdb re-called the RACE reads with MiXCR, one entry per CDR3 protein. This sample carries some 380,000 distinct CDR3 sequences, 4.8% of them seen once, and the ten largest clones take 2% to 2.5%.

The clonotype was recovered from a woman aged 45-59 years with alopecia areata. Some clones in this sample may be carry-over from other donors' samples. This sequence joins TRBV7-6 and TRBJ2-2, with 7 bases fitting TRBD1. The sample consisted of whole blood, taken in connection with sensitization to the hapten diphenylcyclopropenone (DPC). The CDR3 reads CASSLTRTGPDTGELFF. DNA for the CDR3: TGTGCCAGCAGCTTGACCAGGACAGGTCCGGACACCGGGGAGCTGTTTTTT. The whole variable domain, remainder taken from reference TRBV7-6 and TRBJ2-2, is GAGVSQSPRYKVTKRGQDVALRCDPISGHVSLYWYRQALGQGPEFLTYFNYEAQQDKSGLPNDRFSAERPEGSISTLTIQRTEQRDSAMYRCASSLTRTGPDTGELFFGEGSRLTVL.